This TCR beta chain originates from a study of blood T cell repertoires in COVID-19. V was shortened by 0 bases and J by 2 bases, with 7 bases between the two germline ends. Germline CDR1 is MGHRA and CDR2 is YSYEKL. CDR3 length equals 15 residues. The method was immunoSEQ multiplex PCR; TCRdb's version includes in-frame clones alone and lacks a portion of them. The repertoire holds tens of thousands of clones, with about nine tenths as singletons. The V call is TRBV4-1, the J call TRBJ2-2; D is unclear. Sequenced: peripheral blood. This TCR was recovered from a man aged 60 to 69 with COVID-19, enrolled during active disease. In DNA form, the CDR3 reads TGCGCCAGCAGCCAAGATTTCCCTAACACCGGGGAGCTGTTTTTT. Translation: CASSQDFPNTGELFF.